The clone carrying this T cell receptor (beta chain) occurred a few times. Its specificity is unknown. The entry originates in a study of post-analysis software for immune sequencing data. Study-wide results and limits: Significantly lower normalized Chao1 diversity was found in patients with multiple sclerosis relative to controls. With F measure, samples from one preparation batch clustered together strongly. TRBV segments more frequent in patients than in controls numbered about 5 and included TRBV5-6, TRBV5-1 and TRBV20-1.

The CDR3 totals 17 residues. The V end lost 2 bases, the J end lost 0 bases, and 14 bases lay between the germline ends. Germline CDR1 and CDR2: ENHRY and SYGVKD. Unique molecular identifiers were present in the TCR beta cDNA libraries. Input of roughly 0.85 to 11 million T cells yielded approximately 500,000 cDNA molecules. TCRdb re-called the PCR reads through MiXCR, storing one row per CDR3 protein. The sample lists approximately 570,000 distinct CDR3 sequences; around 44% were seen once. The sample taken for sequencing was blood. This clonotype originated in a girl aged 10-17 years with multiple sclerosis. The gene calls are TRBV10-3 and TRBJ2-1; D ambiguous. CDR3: CAISEAANGRSYNEQFF. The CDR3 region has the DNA TGTGCCATCAGTGAGGCCGCGAATGGCCGCTCCTACAATGAGCAGTTCTTC.